The sequence of this T cell receptor beta chain was determined in a study of shared clonotypes between healthy human individuals. Findings and caveats of the study: The study sampled only blood, and tissue repertoires likely differ.

Clones were sequenced by immunoSEQ multiplex PCR, and TCRdb holds only the in-frame ones, with some missing. This repertoire shows roughly 2 million clones, 90% to 97% found once; its top ten account for around 0.13%. The study drew its donors from healthy HIV-negative adults without recent acute infections or vaccinations. V gave up 2 bases and J gave up 7 bases, with 11 bases separating them. From germline, CDR1 is ENHRY and CDR2 SYGVKD. The CDR3 has 14 amino acids. This clone was recorded once. What it binds is unknown. The chain uses TRBV10-3 and TRBJ2-2; no firm D call. The sample comprised naive CD4+ T cells sorted from blood. Subset in this sample: CD45RA+ positively selected. This TCR was sampled from a man younger than 35 in good health. As DNA, the CDR3 is TGTGCCATCAGTGAGCCTTTGGAGAGCGGGGAGCTGTTTTTT. Amino acids: CAISEPLESGELFF.